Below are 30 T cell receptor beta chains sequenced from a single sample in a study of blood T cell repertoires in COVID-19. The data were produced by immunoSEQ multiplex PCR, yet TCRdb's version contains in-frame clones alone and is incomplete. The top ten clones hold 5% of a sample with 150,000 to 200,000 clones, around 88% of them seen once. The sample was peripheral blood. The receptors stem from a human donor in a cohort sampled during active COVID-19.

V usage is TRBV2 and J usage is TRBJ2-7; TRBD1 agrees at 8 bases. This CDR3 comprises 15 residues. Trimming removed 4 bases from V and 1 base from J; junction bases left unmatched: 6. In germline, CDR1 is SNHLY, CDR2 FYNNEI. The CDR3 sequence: CASSVARDRSYEQYF. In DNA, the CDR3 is TGTGCCAGCAGTGTCGCTCGGGACAGGTCCTACGAGCAGTACTTC.

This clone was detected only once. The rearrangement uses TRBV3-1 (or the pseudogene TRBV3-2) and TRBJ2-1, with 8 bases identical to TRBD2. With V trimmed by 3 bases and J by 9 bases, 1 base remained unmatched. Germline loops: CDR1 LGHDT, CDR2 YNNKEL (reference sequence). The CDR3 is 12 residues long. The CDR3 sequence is CASSHAGGEQFF. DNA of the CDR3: TGTGCCAGCAGCCACGCGGGAGGTGAGCAGTTCTTC.

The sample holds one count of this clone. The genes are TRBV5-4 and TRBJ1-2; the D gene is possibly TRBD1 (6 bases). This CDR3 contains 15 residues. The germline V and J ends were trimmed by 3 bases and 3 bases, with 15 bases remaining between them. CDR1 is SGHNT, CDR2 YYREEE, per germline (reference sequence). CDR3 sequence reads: CASSWALQGDYGYTF. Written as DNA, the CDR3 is TGTGCCAGCAGCTGGGCATTACAGGGAGACTATGGCTACACCTTC.

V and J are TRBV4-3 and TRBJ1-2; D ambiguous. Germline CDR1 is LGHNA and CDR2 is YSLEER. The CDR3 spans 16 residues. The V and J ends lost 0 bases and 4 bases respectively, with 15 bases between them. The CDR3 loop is CASSQDLGGSAYGYTF. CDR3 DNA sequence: TGCGCCAGCAGCCAAGATTTGGGAGGTTCGGCCTATGGCTACACCTTC.

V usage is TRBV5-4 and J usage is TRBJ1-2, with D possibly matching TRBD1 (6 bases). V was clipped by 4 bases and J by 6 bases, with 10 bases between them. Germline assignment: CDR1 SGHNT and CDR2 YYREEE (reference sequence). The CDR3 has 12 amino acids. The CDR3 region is CASSITGNGYTF. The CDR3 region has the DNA TGTGCCAGCAGCATTACAGGGAATGGCTACACCTTC.

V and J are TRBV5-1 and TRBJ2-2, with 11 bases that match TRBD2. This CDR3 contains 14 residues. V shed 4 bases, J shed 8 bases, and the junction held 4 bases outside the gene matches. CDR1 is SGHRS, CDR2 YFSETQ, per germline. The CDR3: CASSQGLAVGELFF. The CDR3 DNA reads TGCGCCAGCAGCCAGGGACTAGCGGTGGGGGAGCTGTTTTTT.

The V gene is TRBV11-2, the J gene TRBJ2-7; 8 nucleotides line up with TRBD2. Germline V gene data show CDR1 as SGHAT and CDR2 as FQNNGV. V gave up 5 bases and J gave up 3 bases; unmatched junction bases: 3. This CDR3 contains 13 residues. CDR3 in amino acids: CASSAGGGYEQYF. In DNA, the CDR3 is TGTGCCAGCAGCGCCGGGGGGGGCTACGAGCAGTACTTC. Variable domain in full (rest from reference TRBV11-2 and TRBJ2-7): EAGVAQSPRYKIIEKRQSVAFWCNPISGHATLYWYQQILGQGPKLLIQFQNNGVVDDSQLPKDRFSAERLKGVDSTLKIQPAKLEDSAVYLCASSAGGGYEQYFGPGTRLTVT.

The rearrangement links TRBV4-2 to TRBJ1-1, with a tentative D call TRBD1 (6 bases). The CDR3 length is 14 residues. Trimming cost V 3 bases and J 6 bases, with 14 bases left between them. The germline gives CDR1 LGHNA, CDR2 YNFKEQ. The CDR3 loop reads CASSQGRGRAEAFF. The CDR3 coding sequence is TGTGCCAGCAGCCAGGGCAGGGGACGGGCTGAAGCTTTCTTT.

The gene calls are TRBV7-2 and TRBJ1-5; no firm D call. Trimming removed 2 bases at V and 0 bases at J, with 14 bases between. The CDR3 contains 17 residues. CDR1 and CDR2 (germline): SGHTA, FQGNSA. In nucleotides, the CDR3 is TGTGCCAGCAGCTTAAGGTCCGGCGCGGATAGCAATCAGCCCCAGCATTTT. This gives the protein CASSLRSGADSNQPQHF.

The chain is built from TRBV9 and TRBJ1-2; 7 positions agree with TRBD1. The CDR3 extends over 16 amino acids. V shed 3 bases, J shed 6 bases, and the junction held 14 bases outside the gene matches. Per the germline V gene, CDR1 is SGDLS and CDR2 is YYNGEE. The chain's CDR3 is CASSGQGGRGFDGYTF. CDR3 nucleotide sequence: TGTGCCAGCAGCGGCCAGGGGGGCAGGGGCTTTGATGGCTACACCTTC.

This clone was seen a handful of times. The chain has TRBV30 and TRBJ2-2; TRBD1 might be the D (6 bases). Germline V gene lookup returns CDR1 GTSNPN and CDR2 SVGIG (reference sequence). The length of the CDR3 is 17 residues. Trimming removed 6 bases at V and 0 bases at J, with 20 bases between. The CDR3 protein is CACTTFKAGANTGELFF. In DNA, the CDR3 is TGTGCCTGCACCACATTTAAGGCAGGGGCGAACACCGGGGAGCTGTTTTTT.

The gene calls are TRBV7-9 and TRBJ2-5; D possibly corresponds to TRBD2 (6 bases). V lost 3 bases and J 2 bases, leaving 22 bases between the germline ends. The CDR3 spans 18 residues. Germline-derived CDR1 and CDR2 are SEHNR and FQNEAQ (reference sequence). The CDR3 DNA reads TGTGCCAGCAGCTTTTTGGGACTTACCCAATTACTACAAGAGACCCAGTACTTC. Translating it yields CASSFLGLTQLLQETQYF.

The CDR3 DNA reads TGTGCCAGCAAAGTAGTTATAGCAGGAGGTAATCAGCCCCAGCATTTT. Translating it yields CASKVVIAGGNQPQHF. The V call is TRBV28, the J call TRBJ1-5; D is unresolved. The CDR3 is made up of 16 amino acids. V dropped 7 bases and J dropped 4 bases, with 20 bases sitting between them. CDR1 and CDR2 from the germline V gene are MDHEN and SYDVKM.

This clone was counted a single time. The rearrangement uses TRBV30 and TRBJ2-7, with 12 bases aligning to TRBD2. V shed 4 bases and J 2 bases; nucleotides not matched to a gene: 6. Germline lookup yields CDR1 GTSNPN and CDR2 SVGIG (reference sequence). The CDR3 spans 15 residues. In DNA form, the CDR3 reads TGTGCCTGGACTAGCGGGGGGGCCAGGCCCTACGAGCAGTACTTC. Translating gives CAWTSGGARPYEQYF.

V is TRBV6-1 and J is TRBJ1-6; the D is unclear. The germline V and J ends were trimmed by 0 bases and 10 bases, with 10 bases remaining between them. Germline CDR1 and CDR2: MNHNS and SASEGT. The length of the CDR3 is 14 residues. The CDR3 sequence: CASSEADSVSPLHF. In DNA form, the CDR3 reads TGTGCCAGCAGTGAAGCAGATTCGGTCTCACCCCTCCACTTT.

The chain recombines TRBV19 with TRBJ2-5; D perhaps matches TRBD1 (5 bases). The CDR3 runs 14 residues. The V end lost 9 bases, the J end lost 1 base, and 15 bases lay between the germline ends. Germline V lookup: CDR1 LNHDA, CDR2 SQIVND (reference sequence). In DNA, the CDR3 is TGTGCCAGCGCTGCGGCAGGGCGCCAAGAGACCCAGTACTTC. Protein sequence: CASAAAGRQETQYF.

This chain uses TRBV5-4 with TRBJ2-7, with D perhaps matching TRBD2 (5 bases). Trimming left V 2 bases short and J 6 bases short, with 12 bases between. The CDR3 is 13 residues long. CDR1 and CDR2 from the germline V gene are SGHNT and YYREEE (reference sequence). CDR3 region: CASSLGFAGEQYF. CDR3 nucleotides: TGTGCCAGCAGCTTAGGGTTCGCGGGCGAGCAGTACTTC.

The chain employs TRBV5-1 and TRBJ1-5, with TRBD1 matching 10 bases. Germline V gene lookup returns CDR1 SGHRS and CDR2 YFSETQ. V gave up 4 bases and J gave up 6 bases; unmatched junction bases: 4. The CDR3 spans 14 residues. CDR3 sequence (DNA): TGCGCCAGCAGCCTGGACAGGGGGAGTCAGCCCCAGCATTTT. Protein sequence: CASSLDRGSQPQHF.

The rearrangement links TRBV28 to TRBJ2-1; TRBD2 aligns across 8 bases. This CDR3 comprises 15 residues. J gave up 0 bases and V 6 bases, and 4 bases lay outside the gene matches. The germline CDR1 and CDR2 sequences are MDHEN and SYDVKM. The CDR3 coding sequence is TGTGCCAGCAGGAACAGCGGGAGCTCCTACAATGAGCAGTTCTTC. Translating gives CASRNSGSSYNEQFF.

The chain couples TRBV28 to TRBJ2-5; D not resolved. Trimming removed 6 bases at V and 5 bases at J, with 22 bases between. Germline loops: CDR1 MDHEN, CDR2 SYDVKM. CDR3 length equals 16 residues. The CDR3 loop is CASSPSRPETPETQYF. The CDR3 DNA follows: TGTGCCAGCAGCCCCTCACGCCCGGAGACGCCTGAGACCCAGTACTTC.

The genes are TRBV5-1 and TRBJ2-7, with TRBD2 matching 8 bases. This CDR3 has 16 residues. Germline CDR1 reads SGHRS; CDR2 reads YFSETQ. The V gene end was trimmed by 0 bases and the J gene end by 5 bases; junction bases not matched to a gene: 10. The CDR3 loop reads CASSLVVGGGTHEQYF. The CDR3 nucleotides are TGCGCCAGCAGCTTGGTAGTTGGCGGGGGGACCCACGAGCAGTACTTC.

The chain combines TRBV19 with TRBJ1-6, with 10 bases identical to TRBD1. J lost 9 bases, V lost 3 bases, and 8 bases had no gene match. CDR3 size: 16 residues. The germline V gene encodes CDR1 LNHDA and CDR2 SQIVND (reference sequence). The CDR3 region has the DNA TGTGCCAGTAGTATCGGACAGGGGGTAATTAGTTCACCCCTCCACTTT. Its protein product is CASSIGQGVISSPLHF.

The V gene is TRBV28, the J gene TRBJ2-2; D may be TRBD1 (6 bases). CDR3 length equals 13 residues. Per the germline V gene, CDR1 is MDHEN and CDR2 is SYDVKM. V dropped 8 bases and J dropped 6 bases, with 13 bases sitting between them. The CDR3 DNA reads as TGTGCCAGCTTAATAGGGGGATCCGGGGAGCTGTTTTTT. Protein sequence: CASLIGGSGELFF.

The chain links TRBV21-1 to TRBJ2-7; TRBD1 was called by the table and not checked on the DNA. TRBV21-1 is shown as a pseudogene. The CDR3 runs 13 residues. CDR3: CASSKVRGQGQYF. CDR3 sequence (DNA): TGTGCCAGCAGCAAAGTTAGAGGCCAGGGACAGTACTTC.

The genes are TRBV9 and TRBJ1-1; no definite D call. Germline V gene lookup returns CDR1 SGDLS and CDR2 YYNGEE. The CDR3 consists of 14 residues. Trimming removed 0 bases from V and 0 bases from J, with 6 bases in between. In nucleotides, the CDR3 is TGTGCCAGCAGCGTAGGCTCAGTGAACACTGAAGCTTTCTTT. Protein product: CASSVGSVNTEAFF.

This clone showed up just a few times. The CDR3 here is CASSWATYEQYF. The CDR3 DNA reads TGTGCCAGCAGCTGGGCGACCTACGAGCAGTACTTC. The rearrangement links TRBV11-2 to TRBJ2-7; D gene ambiguous. V was clipped by 4 bases and J by 2 bases, with 6 bases between them. Germline CDR1 reads SGHAT; CDR2 reads FQNNGV. The CDR3 length is 12 residues.

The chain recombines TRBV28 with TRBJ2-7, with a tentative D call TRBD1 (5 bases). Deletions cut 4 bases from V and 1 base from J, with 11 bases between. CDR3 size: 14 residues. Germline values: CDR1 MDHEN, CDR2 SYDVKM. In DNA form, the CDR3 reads TGTGCCAGCAGTTCACCTGGACAATCCTACGAGCAGTACTTC. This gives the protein CASSSPGQSYEQYF.

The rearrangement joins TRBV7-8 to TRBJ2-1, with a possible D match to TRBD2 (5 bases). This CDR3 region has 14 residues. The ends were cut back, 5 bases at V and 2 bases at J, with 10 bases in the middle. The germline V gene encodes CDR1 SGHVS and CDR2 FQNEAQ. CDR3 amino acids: CASSPWETYNEQFF. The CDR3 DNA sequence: TGTGCCAGCAGCCCCTGGGAGACCTACAATGAGCAGTTCTTC. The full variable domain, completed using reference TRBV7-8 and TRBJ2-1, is GAGVSQSPRYKVAKRGQDVALRCDPISGHVSLFWYQQALGQGPEFLTYFQNEAQLDKSGLPSDRFFAERPEGSVSTLKIQRTQQEDSAVYLCASSPWETYNEQFFGPGTRLTVL.

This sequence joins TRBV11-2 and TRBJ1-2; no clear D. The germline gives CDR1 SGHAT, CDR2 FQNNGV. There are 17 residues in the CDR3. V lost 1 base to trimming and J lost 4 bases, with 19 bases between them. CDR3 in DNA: TGTGCCAGCAGCTTAGTAAGTTCTCGTAGAGGACTCTATGGCTACACCTTC. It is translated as CASSLVSSRRGLYGYTF.

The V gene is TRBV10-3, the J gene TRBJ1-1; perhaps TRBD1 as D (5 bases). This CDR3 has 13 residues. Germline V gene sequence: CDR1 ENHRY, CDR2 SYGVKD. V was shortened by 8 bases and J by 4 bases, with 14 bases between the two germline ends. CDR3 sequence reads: CAILGVWGTEAFF. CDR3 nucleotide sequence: TGTGCCATCTTAGGGGTATGGGGCACTGAAGCTTTCTTT.